This is a list of T cell receptor beta chains from one sample in a study of blood T cell repertoires in COVID-19. Data came from immunoSEQ multiplex PCR; TCRdb stores just in-frame clones and leaves some out. Among about 160,000 clones listed, about 92% were seen once. Input material: peripheral blood. The receptors come from a man aged 25-40 years with COVID-19, enrolled during active disease. CDR3s include the opening cysteine and the closing phenylalanine or tryptophan. A D gene is named only where the DNA matches it firmly. Size values are once, few and many counts, or a class for expanded clones, and some rows have none.

V	D	size	J	CDR3	DNA
TRBV10-3	TRBD2	.	TRBJ2-7	CAISEWLAGGDAYEQYF	TGTGCCATCAGTGAGTGGCTAGCGGGAGGGGACGCGTACGAGCAGTACTTC
TRBV28	.	few	TRBJ2-2	CASSLGDKGGAGELFF	TGTGCCAGCAGTTTAGGGGACAAAGGGGGTGCCGGGGAGCTGTTTTTT
TRBV7-2	.	.	TRBJ1-5	CASSPGINQPQHF	TGTGCCAGCAGCCCAGGGATCAATCAGCCCCAGCATTTT
TRBV4-1	TRBD2	.	TRBJ2-7	CASSPGESGRSLYEQYF	TGCGCCAGCAGCCCCGGGGAAAGCGGGAGGTCCCTTTACGAGCAGTACTTC
TRBV9	.	.	TRBJ2-2	CASSVAPGANTGELFF	TGTGCCAGCAGCGTAGCCCCGGGAGCGAACACCGGGGAGCTGTTTTTT
TRBV2	TRBD2	.	TRBJ2-2	CASKTLAGEVGELFF	TGTGCCAGCAAGACGCTAGCGGGAGAAGTAGGGGAGCTGTTTTTT
TRBV19	.	.	TRBJ1-1	CASRDRNTEAFF	TGTGCCAGTCGAGACAGGAACACTGAAGCTTTCTTT
TRBV10-3	.	.	TRBJ1-1	CAISGRENTEAFF	TGTGCCATCAGTGGGAGGGAGAACACTGAAGCTTTCTTT
TRBV9	.	.	TRBJ1-1	CASSPQVEMNTEAFF	TGTGCCAGCAGCCCCCAGGTGGAAATGAACACTGAAGCTTTCTTT
TRBV5-4	.	.	TRBJ2-1	CASSQGAEEQFF	TGTGCCAGCAGCCAAGGGGCCGAGGAGCAGTTCTTC
TRBV5-6	TRBD2	.	TRBJ2-3	CASSLVGLAGTDTQYF	TGTGCCAGCAGCTTGGTGGGCCTAGCGGGCACAGATACGCAGTATTTT
TRBV12-5	.	.	TRBJ1-5	CASGSDRSGNQPQHF	TGTGCTAGTGGTTCAGACAGGTCGGGCAATCAGCCCCAGCATTTT
TRBV4-3	TRBD2	.	TRBJ2-7	CASSQESGGLADSYEQYF	TGCGCCAGCAGCCAAGAATCCGGAGGGCTAGCGGATTCCTACGAGCAGTACTTC
TRBV29-1	.	.	TRBJ2-3	CSVRPWATTDTQYF	TGCAGCGTTAGGCCGTGGGCAACCACAGATACGCAGTATTTT
TRBV18	TRBD1	.	TRBJ1-1	CASSTTNLQGAPSMNTEAFF	TGTGCCAGCTCGACCACGAATTTACAGGGGGCCCCCTCCATGAACACTGAAGCTTTCTTT
TRBV29-1	.	.	TRBJ2-5	CSVSGRIQQGTQYF	TGCAGCGTTTCGGGGCGGATACAACAGGGTACCCAGTACTTC
TRBV5-1	.	.	TRBJ2-7	CASSLDPSATYEQYF	TGCGCCAGCAGCTTGGATCCTAGCGCGACCTACGAGCAGTACTTC
TRBV21-1	.	.	TRBJ1-1	CASESGGRGLNTEAFF	TGTGCCAGTGAATCTGGAGGCAGGGGGTTGAACACTGAAGCTTTCTTT